Given below is one T cell receptor beta chain in context. Its antigen remains unidentified. Nothing much larger sits one base from this clone, and base qualities are not available. V is trimmed back by 1 base and J by 0 bases, and the junction contains 3 bases that no gene match accounts for. Reading the germline V gene gives CDR1 SGHTA and CDR2 FQGNSA. The CDR3 contains 16 residues, cysteine and phenylalanine counted. CDR3 DNA is the only sequence kept; it has 48 bases, read in frame from the first base. PBMCs were isolated by Ficoll-Paque density gradient centrifugation. The sample belongs to a study of T-cell memory formation after mild COVID-19 (dated by TCRdb to the early 2020s). Study-wide context: TCR sequence clusters from the two donors were found to be largely donor specific. In two donors, T-cell clones that expanded and contracted after mild COVID-19 were tracked by sequencing TCRalpha and TCRbeta repertoires over time. The cohort was made up of two young adult volunteers, one female and one male, who were previously healthy.

Data came from an Illumina NovaSeq 6000. Using 5'RACE with constant-segment primers, TCRalpha and TCRbeta cDNA libraries were constructed, with sample barcodes and unique molecular identifiers added in the process. Trizol reagent was used to extract RNA from every sample. Amplification of the libraries took two PCR steps, and the second step added a second sample barcode plus Illumina TruSeq adapters. Sequencing of the libraries was done on an Illumina NovaSeq, producing 2 x 150 bp paired-end reads. Processing in the source paper ran as follows. Reads were demultiplexed and collapsed into UMI-guided consensus sequences with migec v1.2.7. Using mixcr v2.1.11, UMI consensuses were aligned to TRA and TRB V and J templates and then assembled into clonotypes. Clonotypes were classified as expanded or contracted when called significant by both edgeR and NoisET, with noise models trained on biological replicates. For edgeR calls, the cutoffs were a false discovery rate-adjusted p below 0.01 and a log2 fold-change threshold of 1. As an exploratory analysis of dynamics, PCA with hierarchical clustering was applied to max-normalized trajectories of the 1000 most abundant clonotypes. The CD4 or CD8 phenotype of responding clones was assigned using the separately sequenced CD4+ and CD8+ repertoires. Clones were called with MiXCR by TCRdb after fastp trimmed the public reads at Q25, and only in-frame beta chains were retained. A single entry per CDR3 protein holds the most common genes and DNA from its merged rows. TCRdb, not the original authors, processed these V and J calls. In all, the sample holds fewer than 650,000 distinct CDR3 sequences, and 15% to 20% of those were seen once. The ten largest clones represent about 8.1% of the sample.

Findings and caveats that apply to the study as a whole: SARS-CoV-2 specificity was not confirmed for the second-wave clones peaking on day 37. Contracting CD4+ clones appeared mostly in the CM and EM memory subsets, whereas CD8+ clones were enriched in EMRA. Balanced CD4/CD8 phenotypes were observed for clones contracting from day 15 to 85, whereas a bias towards CD4+ was observed for a second wave of clones expanding from day 15 to 37. Only two mild cases were covered by the study, and larger cohorts that include severe cases with pre-infection samples were considered necessary. Some responding clones were detected in pre-infection memory, suggesting pre-existing cross-reactive memory T cells joined the SARS-CoV-2 response.

The V gene is TRBV7-2 and the J gene is TRBJ2-3; TRBD2 aligns with 8 central bases. The receptor was isolated from an adult woman who had mild COVID-19 (a few samples of this study predate the infection). The sample titles of this study are shuffled in the database, so cell type and time point are left out; the donor was told from shared clones. Sequenced input: PBMCs or a T cell subset sorted from them (not recorded which). The CDR3 in this case is CASSLGSGASTDTQYF. The bases read TGTGCCAGCAGCTTAGGTAGCGGGGCGAGCACAGATACGCAGTATTTT.